This entry lists 28 T cell receptor beta chains sequenced from one sample in a study of cytomegalovirus exposure and HLA in healthy donors. Some clones are missing from TCRdb's copy, which holds only in-frame ones; the method was immunoSEQ multiplex PCR. The data show under 400,000 clones, 88% seen once. Sequencing was carried out using PBMCs. The receptor set was obtained from a man aged 25-45 years in good health and CMV-seronegative.

This chain links TRBV19 with TRBJ1-5, with D perhaps TRBD1 (5 bases). The V gene lost 8 bases and the J gene lost 8 bases, with 25 bases spanning the gap. The CDR3 loop spans 16 amino acids. Per germline, CDR1 LNHDA and CDR2 SQIVND (reference sequence). The CDR3 bases are TGTGCCAGTGGGTCCTCCCAGGGCTTATTTTTGAAGCCCCAGCATTTT. It yields the protein CASGSSQGLFLKPQHF.

The chain recombines TRBV4-1 with TRBJ2-7; maybe TRBD1 (6 bases). Germline CDR1 MGHRA, CDR2 YSYEKL. The CDR3 totals 16 residues. V lost 0 bases to trimming and J lost 4 bases, with 16 bases between them. The CDR3 region has the DNA TGCGCCAGCAGCCAAGACCGTAAAGCAGGGGTGTACGAGCAGTACTTC. Protein product: CASSQDRKAGVYEQYF.

CDR3 nucleotides: TGTGCCAGCAGCTTTCCACTCAGGGGGGCCTCTGGGGCCAACGTCCTGACTTTC. Its protein is CASSFPLRGASGANVLTF. This chain joins TRBV7-2 and TRBJ2-6; maybe TRBD1 (7 bases). In germline, CDR1 is SGHTA, CDR2 FQGNSA. This CDR3 is built from 18 residues. V shed 3 bases and J shed 0 bases, with 15 bases lying between them.

The gene calls are TRBV10-2 and TRBJ2-2; 8 bases are shared with TRBD2. Looked up from germline, CDR1 is WSHSY and CDR2 is SAAADI. V dropped 0 bases and J dropped 3; count of bases not matched to a gene: 3. This CDR3 contains 16 residues. For the CDR3, the DNA is TGCGCCAGCAGTGAGTCAGCGGGGGTGGACACCGGGGAGCTGTTTTTT. Translating gives CASSESAGVDTGELFF.

The chain uses TRBV9 and TRBJ2-7; maybe TRBD2 (5 bases). The CDR3 has 15 amino acids. V was shortened by 0 bases and J by 5 bases, with 15 bases between the two germline ends. The germline CDR1 and CDR2 sequences are SGDLS and YYNGEE. The CDR3 protein is CASSVEARGLDEQYF. In DNA form, the CDR3 reads TGTGCCAGCAGCGTAGAGGCTAGAGGGTTGGACGAGCAGTACTTC.

This chain joins TRBV5-4 and TRBJ2-6; D remains ambiguous. Trimming took off 4 bases at V and 0 bases at J, with 8 bases between the two ends. The CDR3 sequence is 15 residues long. CDR1 and CDR2 from the germline V gene are SGHNT and YYREEE (reference sequence). CDR3 sequence: CASSADSSGANVLTF. The CDR3 DNA sequence: TGTGCCAGCAGCGCCGATAGCTCTGGGGCCAACGTCCTGACTTTC.

The V call is TRBV10-2, the J call TRBJ2-7; tentatively, D is TRBD1 (6 bases). Looked up from germline, CDR1 is WSHSY and CDR2 is SAAADI. V was cut by 1 base and J by 7 bases, with 17 bases left in between. The CDR3 has 15 residues. CDR3 amino acids: CASSELYRDKREQYF. The CDR3 DNA reads TGCGCCAGCAGTGAGTTATACCGGGACAAGCGGGAGCAGTACTTC.

The rearrangement uses TRBV9 and TRBJ2-7; D not resolved. This CDR3 region has 13 residues. Trimming pared 1 base from V and 3 bases from J, leaving 8 bases between. Germline lookup yields CDR1 SGDLS and CDR2 YYNGEE. CDR3 sequence: CASSVNSDYEQYF. The CDR3 DNA reads as TGTGCCAGCAGCGTAAACAGTGACTACGAGCAGTACTTC.

V usage is TRBV5-4 and J usage is TRBJ2-2, with 8 bases that match TRBD1. CDR3 size: 16 residues. V lost 4 bases and J lost 0; bases outside the gene matches: 5. Looked up from germline, CDR1 is SGHNT and CDR2 is YYREEE (reference sequence). The CDR3 nucleotides read TGTGCCAGCAGCGGTGGGGACAGGACGAACACCGGGGAGCTGTTTTTT. It is translated as CASSGGDRTNTGELFF.

The chain carries TRBV7-8 and TRBJ2-1, with 9 bases fitting TRBD1. There are 14 residues in the CDR3. The germline V gene encodes CDR1 SGHVS and CDR2 FQNEAQ. J gave up 7 bases and V 5 bases, and 6 bases lay outside the gene matches. The DNA of the CDR3 is TGTGCCAGCAGCGCATGGACAGGGGAGAATGAGCAGTTCTTC. It specifies CASSAWTGENEQFF.

The chain joins TRBV11-2 to TRBJ2-1, with 8 positions matching TRBD2. CDR1 is SGHAT, CDR2 FQNNGV, per germline. There are 19 residues in the CDR3. With 2 bases clipped from V and 0 bases from J, the junction kept 12 bases outside the gene matches. CDR3 sequence (DNA): TGTGCCAGCAGCTTATTCACTAGCGGAGCCCTAAGCTCCTACAATGAGCAGTTCTTC. Its protein product is CASSLFTSGALSSYNEQFF.

This clone occurred a few times. V gene TRBV16 combines with J gene TRBJ2-7; TRBD1 is a possible D gene (6 bases). Per germline, CDR1 KGHSY and CDR2 FQNENV. The CDR3 covers 14 residues. V lost 4 bases and J lost 4, with 14 bases in between. The CDR3: CASSPYDGQYEQYF. For the CDR3, the DNA is TGTGCCAGCAGCCCTTATGACGGACAGTACGAGCAGTACTTC.

Only one count was recorded for this clone. This chain's CDR3 is CASSNGLSTGELFF. The CDR3 region has the DNA TGTGCCAGTAGTAATGGACTGAGCACCGGGGAGCTGTTTTTT. This chain connects TRBV19 to TRBJ2-2; TRBD2 is a possible D gene (5 bases). The CDR3 is 14 amino acids. The germline CDR1 and CDR2 sequences are LNHDA and SQIVND (reference sequence). The V and J ends lost 4 bases and 4 bases respectively, with 10 bases between them.

V is TRBV7-2 and J is TRBJ1-1, with 9 bases aligning to TRBD1. CDR1 is SGHTA and CDR2 is FQGNSA in the germline V gene. The CDR3 spans 15 residues. The trim removed 4 bases at V and 8 bases at J, leaving 11 bases unmatched. The CDR3: CASSSKRPGQGEAFF. In DNA form, the CDR3 reads TGTGCCAGCAGCTCTAAGAGGCCGGGACAGGGAGAAGCTTTCTTT.

The chain has TRBV23-1 and TRBJ1-6; 9 positions agree with TRBD1. TRBV23-1 is an open reading frame whose function is uncertain. With V trimmed by 2 bases and J by 10 bases, 12 bases remained unmatched. The CDR3 spans 17 residues. For the CDR3, the DNA is TGCGCCAGCAGTCAAGTAGCTTCGGGACAGGGCGTCTCACCCCTCCACTTT. Its translation: CASSQVASGQGVSPLHF.

J is TRBJ1-2 and V is TRBV6-6; 10 bases are shared with TRBD1. The CDR3 length is 14 residues. CDR1 MNHNY and CDR2 SVGAGI come from the germline V gene (reference sequence). J lost 4 bases, V lost 5 bases, and 4 bases had no gene match. The CDR3 DNA follows: TGTGCCAGCAGTCGATGGGACAGGGGCTATGGCTACACCTTC. Translating it yields CASSRWDRGYGYTF.

The CDR3 loop is CASSRYTSGGDRNEQFF. The CDR3 coding sequence is TGTGCCAGCAGCCGGTATACTAGCGGGGGAGACAGGAATGAGCAGTTCTTC. The V and J genes are TRBV4-2 and TRBJ2-1; 11 bases are shared with TRBD2. With 4 bases clipped from V and 7 bases from J, the junction kept 12 bases outside the gene matches. The length of the CDR3 is 17 residues. CDR1 and CDR2 from the germline V gene are LGHNA and YNFKEQ.

V and J are TRBV30 and TRBJ1-3, with D maybe TRBD1 (5 bases). Trimming left V 3 bases short and J 0 bases short, with 12 bases between. Germline values: CDR1 GTSNPN, CDR2 SVGIG (reference sequence). The CDR3 has 15 amino acids. Here the CDR3 reads CAWSMTVLSGNTIYF. The CDR3 DNA follows: TGTGCCTGGAGCATGACAGTCCTCTCTGGAAACACCATATATTTT.

The chain carries TRBV6-1 and TRBJ1-2, with TRBD1 identical over 8 bases. The CDR3 contains 13 residues. The germline gives CDR1 MNHNS, CDR2 SASEGT. Trimming cost V 6 bases and J 7 bases; bases outside gene matches: 7. The CDR3 DNA sequence: TGTGCCAGCAGATCGGGACAGGTGTCTGGCTACACCTTC. It translates to CASRSGQVSGYTF.

This sequence joins TRBV7-6 and TRBJ1-3; perhaps TRBD1 as D (5 bases). Germline CDR1 is SGHVS and CDR2 is FNYEAQ. V dropped 5 bases and J dropped 1 base, with 12 bases sitting between them. The CDR3 covers 15 residues. In nucleotides, the CDR3 is TGTGCCAGCAGCCACGACGGGGGGTCTGGAAACACCATATATTTT. It translates to CASSHDGGSGNTIYF.

The chain couples TRBV4-1 to TRBJ2-5; possibly TRBD1 for D (5 bases). This CDR3 has 16 residues. Germline CDR1 and CDR2: MGHRA and YSYEKL. V was trimmed by 0 bases and J by 5 bases, leaving 16 bases between them. CDR3 bases: TGCGCCAGCAGCCAAGAAAGAGGCAGGGTGGGCGAGACCCAGTACTTC. Its translation is CASSQERGRVGETQYF.

Turning to this clone: This sequence may be a read error, since a much larger clone differs from it by one base. The chain joins TRBV27 to TRBJ1-6; D unclear. The CDR3 length is 13 residues. The germline CDR1 and CDR2 sequences are MNHEY and SMNVEV (reference sequence). In DNA form, the CDR3 reads TGTGCCAACAGTTTATTGTGGAGGGCACCCCTCCACTTT. Protein product: CANSLLWRAPLHF.

This clone was counted once. The gene calls are TRBV7-2 and TRBJ1-2; 10 bases align to TRBD1. The CDR3 has 12 residues. Germline CDR1 SGHTA, CDR2 FQGNSA. V shed 5 bases, J shed 11 bases, and the junction held 5 bases outside the gene matches. CDR3 DNA sequence: TGTGCCAGCAGCCCAGACAGGGGGCTGTACACCTTC. This encodes CASSPDRGLYTF.

This chain connects TRBV2 to TRBJ2-3; TRBD2 matches 13 bases. V trimming: 6 bases; J trimming: 0 bases; junction bases outside the gene matches: 3. CDR1 is SNHLY and CDR2 is FYNNEI in the germline V gene. The CDR3 contains 16 residues. CDR3: CASRGTSGASTDTQYF. CDR3 DNA: TGTGCCAGCAGGGGGACTAGCGGGGCCAGCACAGATACGCAGTATTTT.

This clone came up a few times. This rearrangement joins TRBV5-1 to TRBJ1-2; the D gene is possibly TRBD1 (6 bases). V lost 3 bases and J lost 6, with 18 bases in between. CDR1 and CDR2 (germline): SGHRS, YFSETQ. The CDR3 loop spans 15 amino acids. CDR3 in amino acids: CASSSPRAGADGYTF. For the CDR3, the DNA is TGCGCCAGCAGCTCACCCAGGGCGGGGGCAGATGGCTACACCTTC.

This chain connects TRBV19 to TRBJ1-2; 7 bases map to TRBD1. In germline, CDR1 is LNHDA, CDR2 SQIVND (reference sequence). CDR3 length: 12 residues. V dropped 7 bases and J dropped 4; count of bases not matched to a gene: 3. The CDR3 spells CASTTGSYGYTF. The CDR3 nucleotides are TGTGCCAGTACGACAGGGAGCTATGGCTACACCTTC.

The DNA of the CDR3 is TGTGCCAGCAGCCACCCCTGGTTGCGGGGGCTCTCCTACGAGCAGTACTTC. Translating it yields CASSHPWLRGLSYEQYF. This chain uses TRBV7-8 with TRBJ2-7; D is possibly TRBD2 (7 bases). The V end lost 5 bases, the J end lost 0 bases, and 20 bases lay between the germline ends. The CDR3 has 17 amino acids. Germline-derived CDR1 and CDR2 are SGHVS and FQNEAQ.

This chain connects TRBV29-1 to TRBJ2-1; 7 nucleotides match TRBD1. This CDR3 is 13 amino acids long. Germline trimming cut 8 bases from V and 7 bases from J; bases unmatched to any gene: 11. The germline V gene has CDR1 SQVTM and CDR2 ANQGSEA. The CDR3 DNA sequence: TGCAGCACCTTAATAACAGGGGTGAATGAGCAGTTCTTC. This codes for CSTLITGVNEQFF.